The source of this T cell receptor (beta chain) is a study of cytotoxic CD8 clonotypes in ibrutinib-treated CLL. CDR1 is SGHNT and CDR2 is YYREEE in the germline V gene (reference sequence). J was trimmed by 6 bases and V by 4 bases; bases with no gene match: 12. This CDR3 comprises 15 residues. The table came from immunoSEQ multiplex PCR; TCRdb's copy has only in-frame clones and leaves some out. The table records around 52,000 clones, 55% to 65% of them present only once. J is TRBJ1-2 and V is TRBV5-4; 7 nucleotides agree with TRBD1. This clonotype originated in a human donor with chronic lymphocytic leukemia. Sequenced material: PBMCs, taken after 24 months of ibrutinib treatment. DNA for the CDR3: TGTGCCAGCAGCCCAATAGGACAGGAAAGGGATGGCTACACCTTC. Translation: CASSPIGQERDGYTF.